The T cell receptor beta chain described here comes from a study of shared clonotypes between healthy human individuals. Findings and limits, study-wide: A handful of donors showed sharing of approximately 5% of naive CD4 clonotypes. Sampling used blood alone; tissue repertoires probably differ.

Here immunoSEQ multiplex PCR was the method, and the copy in TCRdb shows in-frame clones only, minus some. The top ten hold 0.39% of the sample, which has 2.3 million or so clones, 93% seen once. V was clipped by 3 bases and J by 2 bases, with 10 bases between them. Germline values: CDR1 MNHEY, CDR2 SMNVEV (reference sequence). The CDR3 runs to 14 residues. With regard to this clone: Its target is not known.

The TCR sequence derives from a man younger than 35 in good health. Some clones in this sample may be carry-over from other donors' samples. The rearrangement links TRBV27 to TRBJ2-5; a possible D gene is TRBD2 (6 bases). The sequenced material came from naive CD4+ T cells from PBMCs. Subset defined: CD45RA+ positively selected. CDR3 region: CASSLWGGQETQYF. The CDR3 DNA reads as TGTGCCAGCAGTTTGTGGGGAGGTCAAGAGACCCAGTACTTC.